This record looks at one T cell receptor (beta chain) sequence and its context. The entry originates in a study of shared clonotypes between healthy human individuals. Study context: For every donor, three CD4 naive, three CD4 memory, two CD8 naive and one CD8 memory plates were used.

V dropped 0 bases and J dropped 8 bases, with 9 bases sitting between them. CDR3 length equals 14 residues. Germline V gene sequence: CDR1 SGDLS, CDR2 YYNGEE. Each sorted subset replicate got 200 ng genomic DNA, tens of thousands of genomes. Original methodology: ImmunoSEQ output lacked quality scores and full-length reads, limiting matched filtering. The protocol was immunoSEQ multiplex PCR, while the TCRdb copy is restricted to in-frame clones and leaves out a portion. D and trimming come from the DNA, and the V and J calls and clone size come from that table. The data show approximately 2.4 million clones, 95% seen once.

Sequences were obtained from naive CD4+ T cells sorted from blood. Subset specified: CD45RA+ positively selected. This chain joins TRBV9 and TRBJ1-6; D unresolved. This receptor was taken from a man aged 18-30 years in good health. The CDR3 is CASSVAYRDSPLHF. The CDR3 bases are TGTGCCAGCAGCGTAGCCTACCGGGATTCACCCCTCCACTTT. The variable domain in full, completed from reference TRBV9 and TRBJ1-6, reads DSGVTQTPKHLITATGQRVTLRCSPRSGDLSVYWYQQSLDQGLQFLIQYYNGEERAKGNILERFSAQQFPDLHSELNLSSLELGDSALYFCASSVAYRDSPLHFGNGTRLTVT.